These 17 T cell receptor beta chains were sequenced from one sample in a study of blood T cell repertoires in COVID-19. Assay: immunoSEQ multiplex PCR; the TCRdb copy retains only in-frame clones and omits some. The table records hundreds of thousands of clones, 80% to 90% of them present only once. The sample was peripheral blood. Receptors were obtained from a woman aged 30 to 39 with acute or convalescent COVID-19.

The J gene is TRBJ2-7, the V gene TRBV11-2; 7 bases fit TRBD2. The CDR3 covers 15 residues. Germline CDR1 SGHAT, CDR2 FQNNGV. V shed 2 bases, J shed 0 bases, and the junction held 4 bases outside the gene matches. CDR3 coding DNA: TGTGCCAGCAGCTTAAGAGCGGGGAACTCCTACGAGCAGTACTTC. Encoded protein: CASSLRAGNSYEQYF.

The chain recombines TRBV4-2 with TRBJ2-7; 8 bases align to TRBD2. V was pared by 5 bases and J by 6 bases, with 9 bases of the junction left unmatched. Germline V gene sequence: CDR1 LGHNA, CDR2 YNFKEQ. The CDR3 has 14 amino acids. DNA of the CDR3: TGTGCCAGCAGCTCGGCGGGGGGAGGGTCCGAGCAGTACTTC. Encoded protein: CASSSAGGGSEQYF.

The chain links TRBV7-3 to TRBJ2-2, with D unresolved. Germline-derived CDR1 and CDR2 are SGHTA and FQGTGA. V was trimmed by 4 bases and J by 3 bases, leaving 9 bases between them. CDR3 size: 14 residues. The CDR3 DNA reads TGTGCCAGCAGCTCGCGTGCGGACACCGGGGAGCTGTTTTTT. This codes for CASSSRADTGELFF.

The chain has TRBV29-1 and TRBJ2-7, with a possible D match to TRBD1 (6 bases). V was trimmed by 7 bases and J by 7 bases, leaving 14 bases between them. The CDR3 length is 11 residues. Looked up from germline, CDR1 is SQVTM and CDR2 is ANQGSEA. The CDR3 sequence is CSGSQGREQYF. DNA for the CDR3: TGCAGCGGGTCACAGGGAAGGGAGCAGTACTTC.

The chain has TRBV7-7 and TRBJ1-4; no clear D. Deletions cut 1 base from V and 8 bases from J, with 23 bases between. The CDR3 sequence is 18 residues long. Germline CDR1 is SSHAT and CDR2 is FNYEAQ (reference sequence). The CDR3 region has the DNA TGTGCCAGCAGCTTAGAACCTCCTGCGGACTCGTCTGTCGAAAAACTGTTTTTT. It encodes CASSLEPPADSSVEKLFF. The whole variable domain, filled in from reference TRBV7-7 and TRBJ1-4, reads GAGVSQSPRYKVTKRGQDVTLRCDPISSHATLYWYQQALGQGPEFLTYFNYEAQPDKSGLPSDRFSAERPEGSISTLTIQRTEQRDSAMYRCASSLEPPADSSVEKLFFGSGTQLSVL.

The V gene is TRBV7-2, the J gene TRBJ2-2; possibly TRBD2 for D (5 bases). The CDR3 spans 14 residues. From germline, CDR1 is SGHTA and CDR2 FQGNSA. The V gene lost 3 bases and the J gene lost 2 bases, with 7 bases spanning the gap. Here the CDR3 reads CASSFGLNTGELFF. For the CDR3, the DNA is TGTGCCAGCAGCTTCGGACTTAACACCGGGGAGCTGTTTTTT.

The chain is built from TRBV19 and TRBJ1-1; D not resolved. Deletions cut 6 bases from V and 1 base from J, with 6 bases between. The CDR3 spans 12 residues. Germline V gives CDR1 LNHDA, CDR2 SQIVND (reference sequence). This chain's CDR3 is CASSVPNTEAFF. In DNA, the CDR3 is TGTGCCAGTAGCGTCCCGAACACTGAAGCTTTCTTT.

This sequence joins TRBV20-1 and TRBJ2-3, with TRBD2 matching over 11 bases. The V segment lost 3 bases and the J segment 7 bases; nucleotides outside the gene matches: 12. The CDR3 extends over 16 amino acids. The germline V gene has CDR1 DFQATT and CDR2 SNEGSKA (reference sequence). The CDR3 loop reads CSASYPSGGYGNTQYF. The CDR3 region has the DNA TGCAGTGCTAGTTATCCTAGCGGGGGGTATGGGAATACGCAGTATTTT.

CDR3 in DNA: TGTGCCAGCAGTCTGGACAGGGGGCGCGGTGGCTACACCTTC. Translation: CASSLDRGRGGYTF. V gene TRBV28 combines with J gene TRBJ1-2, with TRBD1 matching over 11 bases. Trimming at V came to 5 bases and at J to 7 bases, leaving 6 bases not matched to a gene. Germline V gene lookup returns CDR1 MDHEN and CDR2 SYDVKM. This CDR3 contains 14 residues.

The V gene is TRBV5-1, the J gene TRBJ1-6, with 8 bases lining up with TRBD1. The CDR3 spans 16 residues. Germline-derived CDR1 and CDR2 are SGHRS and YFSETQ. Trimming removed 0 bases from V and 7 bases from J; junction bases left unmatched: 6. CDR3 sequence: CASSLAVGQGNSPLHF. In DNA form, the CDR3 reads TGCGCCAGCAGCTTGGCCGTCGGACAGGGAAATTCACCCCTCCACTTT.

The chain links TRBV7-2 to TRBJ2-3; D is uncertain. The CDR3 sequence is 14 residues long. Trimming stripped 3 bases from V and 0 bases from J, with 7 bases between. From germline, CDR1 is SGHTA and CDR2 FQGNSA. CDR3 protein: CASSLYQSTDTQYF. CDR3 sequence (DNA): TGTGCCAGCAGCTTGTACCAGAGCACAGATACGCAGTATTTT.

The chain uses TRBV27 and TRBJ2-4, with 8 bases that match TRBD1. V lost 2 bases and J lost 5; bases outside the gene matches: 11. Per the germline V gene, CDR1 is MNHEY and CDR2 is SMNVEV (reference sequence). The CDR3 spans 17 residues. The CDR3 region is CASSLDPPGQVENIQYF. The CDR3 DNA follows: TGTGCCAGCAGTTTAGACCCGCCGGGACAGGTTGAAAACATTCAGTACTTC.

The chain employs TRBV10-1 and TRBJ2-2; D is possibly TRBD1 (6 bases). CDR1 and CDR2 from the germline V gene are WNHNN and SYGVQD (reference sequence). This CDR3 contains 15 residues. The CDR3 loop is CARAPGHRNTGELFF. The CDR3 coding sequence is TGCGCGCGGGCACCGGGACATCGGAACACCGGGGAGCTGTTTTTT.

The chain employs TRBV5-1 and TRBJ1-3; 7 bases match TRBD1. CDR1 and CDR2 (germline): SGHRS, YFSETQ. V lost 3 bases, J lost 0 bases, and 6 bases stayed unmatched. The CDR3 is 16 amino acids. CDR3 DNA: TGCGCCAGCAGCTCGGGGGACAGCCTCTCTGGAAACACCATATATTTT. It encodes CASSSGDSLSGNTIYF.

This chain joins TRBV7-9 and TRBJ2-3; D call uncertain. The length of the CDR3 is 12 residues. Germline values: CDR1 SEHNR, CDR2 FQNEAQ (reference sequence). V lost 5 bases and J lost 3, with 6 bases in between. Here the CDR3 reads CASSTYTDTQYF. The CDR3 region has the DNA TGTGCCAGCAGCACCTATACAGATACGCAGTATTTT.

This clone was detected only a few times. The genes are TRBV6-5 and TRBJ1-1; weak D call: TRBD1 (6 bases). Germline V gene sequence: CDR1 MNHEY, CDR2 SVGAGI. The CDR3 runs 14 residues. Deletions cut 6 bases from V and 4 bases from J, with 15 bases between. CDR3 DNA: TGTGCCAGCAGCAGGGGAAGAATCGGCACTGAAGCTTTCTTT. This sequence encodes CASSRGRIGTEAFF.

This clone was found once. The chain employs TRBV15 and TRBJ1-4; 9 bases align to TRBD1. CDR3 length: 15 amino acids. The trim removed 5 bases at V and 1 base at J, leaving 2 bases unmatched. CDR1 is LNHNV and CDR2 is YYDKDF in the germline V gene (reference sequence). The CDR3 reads CATSGGQGTNEKLFF. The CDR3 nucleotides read TGTGCCACCAGCGGGGGACAGGGAACTAATGAAAAACTGTTTTTT.